This is a list of T cell receptor beta chains from one sample in a study of CD8 T cells in Susac syndrome. TCRdb analysed the immunoSEQ multiplex PCR reads with MiXCR anew, one entry per CDR3 protein. The table lists some 100,000 distinct CDR3 sequences, 92% of them singletons. Sequencing used CD8+ T cells from PBMCs. Every receptor here comes from a human donor in good health. Both conserved end residues are part of each CDR3. D genes are given only for firm matches. Rows may omit the clone size; those that give it use once, few, many or a size class.

j_gene: TRBJ2-6
abundance: NA
v_gene: TRBV9
d_gene: NA
CDR3nt: TGTGCCAGCAGCCAGCATGGGTTAGGACGCTCTGGGGCCAACGTCCTGACTTTC
CDR3aa: CASSQHGLGRSGANVLTF

j_gene: TRBJ1-2
abundance: NA
v_gene: TRBV19
d_gene: NA
CDR3nt: TGTGCCAGTACCACCGGACAACAGGGCTCTGGTGGCTACACCTTC
CDR3aa: CASTTGQQGSGGYTF

j_gene: TRBJ2-1
abundance: NA
v_gene: TRBV5-6
d_gene: TRBD2
CDR3nt: TGTGCCAGCAGCCCCTTCGAGCTAGCGGGGTACAATGAGCAGTTCTTC
CDR3aa: CASSPFELAGYNEQFF

j_gene: TRBJ2-1
abundance: NA
v_gene: TRBV20-1
d_gene: NA
CDR3nt: TGCAGTGCTAGTTACCTCTACAATGAGCAGTTCTTC
CDR3aa: CSASYLYNEQFF

j_gene: TRBJ1-3
abundance: NA
v_gene: TRBV6-5
d_gene: NA
CDR3nt: TGTGCCAGCATCAAAGGGGGGCTTGCTGGAAACACCATATATTTT
CDR3aa: CASIKGGLAGNTIYF

j_gene: TRBJ1-5
abundance: NA
v_gene: TRBV7-2
d_gene: NA
CDR3nt: TGTGCCAGCAGCGCTGGGACCGTAGCTAATCAGCCCCAGCATTTT
CDR3aa: CASSAGTVANQPQHF

j_gene: TRBJ2-1
abundance: NA
v_gene: TRBV4-2
d_gene: NA
CDR3nt: TGTGCCAGCAGCCAAGAGGCTAGACGGGATGAGCAGTTCTTC
CDR3aa: CASSQEARRDEQFF

j_gene: TRBJ2-3
abundance: once
v_gene: TRBV29-1
d_gene: TRBD1
CDR3nt: TGCAGCGTTGAGGGGACAGGGCACACAGATACGCAGTATTTT
CDR3aa: CSVEGTGHTDTQYF

j_gene: TRBJ2-5
abundance: NA
v_gene: TRBV6-5
d_gene: NA
CDR3nt: TGTGCCAGCAGTTATGGCCAAGAGACCCAGTACTTC
CDR3aa: CASSYGQETQYF

j_gene: TRBJ2-7
abundance: NA
v_gene: TRBV7-2
d_gene: TRBD2
CDR3nt: TGTGCCAGCAGCTTATTGCCTAGCGGGAGATCCGAGCAGTACTTC
CDR3aa: CASSLLPSGRSEQYF

j_gene: TRBJ1-1
abundance: NA
v_gene: TRBV30
d_gene: NA
CDR3nt: TGTGCCTGGAGTGTAACCCGGGAAGATTATACTGAAGCTTTCTTT
CDR3aa: CAWSVTREDYTEAFF

j_gene: TRBJ1-2
abundance: NA
v_gene: TRBV19
d_gene: NA
CDR3nt: TGTGCCAGTAGTATCCCCGGGACGGAGGGTTATGGCTACACCTTC
CDR3aa: CASSIPGTEGYGYTF

j_gene: TRBJ2-7
abundance: NA
v_gene: TRBV6-1
d_gene: TRBD2
CDR3nt: TGTGCCAGCAGTGAAGGTAGGACTAGCGGGAGAGGGAGCTCCTACGAGCAGTACTTC
CDR3aa: CASSEGRTSGRGSSYEQYF

j_gene: TRBJ2-2
abundance: NA
v_gene: TRBV6-5
d_gene: NA
CDR3nt: TGTGCCAGCAAGCGAGGGAGCTTAGTGACCGGGGAGCTGTTTTTT
CDR3aa: CASKRGSLVTGELFF

j_gene: TRBJ1-2
abundance: once
v_gene: TRBV20-1
d_gene: NA
CDR3nt: TGCAGTGCTAGTACGTTAAGTGGGGTCGGCTACACCTTC
CDR3aa: CSASTLSGVGYTF

j_gene: TRBJ2-5
abundance: NA
v_gene: TRBV29-1
d_gene: NA
CDR3nt: TGCAGCGCTGCACCGGGACAAGAGACCCAGTACTTC
CDR3aa: CSAAPGQETQYF

j_gene: TRBJ2-6
abundance: few
v_gene: TRBV4-3
d_gene: NA
CDR3nt: TGCGCCAGCAGCCGAGCAACTGGGGCCAACGTCCTGACTTTC
CDR3aa: CASSRATGANVLTF

j_gene: TRBJ2-3
abundance: NA
v_gene: TRBV3-1
d_gene: NA
CDR3nt: TGTGCCAGCAGCCACTCTAAGGGAAGAAGCACAGATACGCAGTATTTT
CDR3aa: CASSHSKGRSTDTQYF

j_gene: TRBJ1-3
abundance: NA
v_gene: TRBV6-1
d_gene: NA
CDR3nt: TGTGCCAGCAGTGAACCGATAAGCTCTGGAAACACCATATATTTT
CDR3aa: CASSEPISSGNTIYF

j_gene: TRBJ1-1
abundance: few
v_gene: TRBV30
d_gene: NA
CDR3nt: TGTGCCTGGAAACGGGTGAACACTGAAGCTTTCTTT
CDR3aa: CAWKRVNTEAFF

j_gene: TRBJ2-3
abundance: NA
v_gene: TRBV7-2
d_gene: NA
CDR3nt: TGTGCCAGCAGCTTAGATCCCCTCGGGACTCGGGCCACAGATACGCAGTATTTT
CDR3aa: CASSLDPLGTRATDTQYF

j_gene: TRBJ2-1
abundance: NA
v_gene: TRBV19
d_gene: TRBD2
CDR3nt: TGTGCCAGTAGTAAGCTAGCGGGCACCTACAATGAGCAGTTCTTC
CDR3aa: CASSKLAGTYNEQFF

j_gene: TRBJ1-1
abundance: few
v_gene: TRBV7-2
d_gene: NA
CDR3nt: TGTGCCAGCAGCTTAGGGACAGACAACTTGGCTTTCTTT
CDR3aa: CASSLGTDNLAFF

j_gene: TRBJ2-7
abundance: NA
v_gene: TRBV6-5
d_gene: NA
CDR3nt: TGTGCCAGCAGCCCGCAGGGGGGACCCTACGAGCAGTACTTC
CDR3aa: CASSPQGGPYEQYF

j_gene: TRBJ2-1
abundance: NA
v_gene: TRBV30
d_gene: NA
CDR3nt: TGTGCCTGGACAGGTAGTAGTTCGGATGAGCAGTTCTTC
CDR3aa: CAWTGSSSDEQFF

j_gene: TRBJ2-7
abundance: few
v_gene: TRBV6-2/TRBV6-3
d_gene: TRBD1
CDR3nt: TGTGCCAGCAGGGAAGGGGGCGGCTACGAGCAGTACTTC
CDR3aa: CASREGGGYEQYF

j_gene: TRBJ2-7
abundance: NA
v_gene: TRBV11-2
d_gene: TRBD1
CDR3nt: TGTGCCAGCAGTCTGCCGGGACAGGGCCGGTACGAGCAGTACTTC
CDR3aa: CASSLPGQGRYEQYF

j_gene: TRBJ1-4
abundance: NA
v_gene: TRBV7-9
d_gene: NA
CDR3nt: TGTGCCAGTACCCCGGGGCTTTCTAATGAAAAACTGTTTTTT
CDR3aa: CASTPGLSNEKLFF

j_gene: TRBJ2-1
abundance: few
v_gene: TRBV6-2/TRBV6-3
d_gene: TRBD2
CDR3nt: TGTGCCAGCAGTCTAGCGGGTAGCTCCTACAATGAGCAGTTCTTC
CDR3aa: CASSLAGSSYNEQFF

j_gene: TRBJ1-4
abundance: NA
v_gene: TRBV29-1
d_gene: NA
CDR3nt: TGCAGCGTTGAAGTACCAGGAAGTTCCGGGACATTTAATGAAAAACTGTTTTTT
CDR3aa: CSVEVPGSSGTFNEKLFF